The rows below give T cell receptor beta chains drawn from one sample of a study of T cell changes during pregnancy in multiple sclerosis. TCRdb's copy holds only in-frame clones and misses some; the assay was immunoSEQ multiplex PCR. The top ten clones hold less than 1% of a sample with about 94,000 clones, about 94% of them seen once. This sample comprised peripheral blood, obtained after pregnancy. These receptors all come from a female donor with multiple sclerosis, enrolled in a pregnancy study. CDR3s include the opening cysteine and the closing phenylalanine or tryptophan. A D gene is named only where the DNA matches it firmly. The size of a clone is reported for some rows only, either as once, few or many, or as a class for expanded clones.

TRBD2 TRBJ2-7 TRBV13 - TGTGCCAGCAGCTTAGTTCCTAGCGGGATCTACGAGCAGTACTTC CASSLVPSGIYEQYF
TRBD1 TRBJ1-5 TRBV27 - TGTGCCAGCAGGCATAGGGGGCCGAATCAGCCCCAGCATTTT CASRHRGPNQPQHF
TRBD2 TRBJ2-1 TRBV5-4 - TGTGCCAGCAGCTGGGGACTAGCGGGTTCCTACAATGAGCAGTTCTTC CASSWGLAGSYNEQFF
TRBD1 TRBJ2-5 TRBV19 - TGTGCCACAGGACAGGGGGTGCAAGAGACCCAGTACTTC CATGQGVQETQYF
- TRBJ2-4 TRBV5-1 - TGCGCCAGCAGTCCGCGGGAAGGGCGGCAGTACTTC CASSPREGRQYF
- TRBJ1-1 TRBV19 - TGTGCCAGTAGTATACAAGGGGGTAATCGGAACACTGAAGCTTTCTTT CASSIQGGNRNTEAFF
TRBD1 TRBJ1-2 TRBV27 - TGTGCCAGCAGTCGCAGGGGGCGCGGCTATGGCTACACCTTC CASSRRGRGYGYTF
- TRBJ1-5 TRBV11-2 - TGTGCCAGCAGCCAAGGGAGGGTTAGCAATCAGCCCCAGCATTTT CASSQGRVSNQPQHF
TRBD1 TRBJ1-4 TRBV19 few TGTGCCAGTAGTATAACAGGGGGCGGTGAAAAACTGTTTTTT CASSITGGGEKLFF
TRBD1 TRBJ1-2 TRBV27 - TGTGCCAGCAGTTTATCGGCAGGGGGCTATGGCTACACCTTC CASSLSAGGYGYTF
- TRBJ2-1 TRBV5-4 - TGTGCCAGCAGCTTGGGAGACAGGTCTAAAAGGAATGAGCAGTTCTTC CASSLGDRSKRNEQFF
- TRBJ1-1 TRBV6-5 few TGTGCCAGCAGTTACCCGCTGTCCAGGGCCTTCTTT CASSYPLSRAFF
- TRBJ1-2 TRBV4-3 - TGCGCCAGCAGCCAAGAACTCTACAGCACGACCTATGGCTACACCTTC CASSQELYSTTYGYTF
- TRBJ1-5 TRBV6-1 - TGTGCCAGCAGCCCCACAGTAATCAATCAGCCCCAGCATTTT CASSPTVINQPQHF
- TRBJ2-7 TRBV6-1 - TGTGCCAGCAGTGTTCGGGACTTCCGATCTCTCTCCTACGAGCAGTACTTC CASSVRDFRSLSYEQYF
TRBD1 TRBJ2-1 TRBV6-5 - TGTGCCAGCAGGGGGGACAGGGGCCCCAATGAGCAGTTCTTC CASRGDRGPNEQFF
TRBD1 TRBJ2-3 TRBV7-3 - TGTGCCAGCAGCGAACAGGGGCTCACAGATACGCAGTATTTT CASSEQGLTDTQYF
- TRBJ1-2 TRBV9 - TGTGCCAGCAGCGCGGGAGAGGGACCTAACTATGGCTACACCTTC CASSAGEGPNYGYTF
TRBD2 TRBJ2-7 TRBV6-1 - TGTGCCAGCAGTGAAACTAGCGGGAGGGCCCACGAGCAGTACTTC CASSETSGRAHEQYF
- TRBJ2-7 TRBV5-6 - TGTGCCAGCAGCTTGCGGGTATTAGGCTACGAGCAGTACTTC CASSLRVLGYEQYF
TRBD1 TRBJ2-1 TRBV5-1 - TGCGCCAGCAGCCCCAACCGGGACAGGGGTTACAATGAGCAGTTCTTC CASSPNRDRGYNEQFF
TRBD2 TRBJ2-1 TRBV13 - TGTGCCAGCAGCCCCGGCGTCGCACTGGGGGGGGATGAGCAGTTCTTC CASSPGVALGGDEQFF
- TRBJ2-7 TRBV19 - TGTGCCACCCAACAGGGCTACGAGCAGTACTTC CATQQGYEQYF
TRBD2 TRBJ2-3 TRBV9 - TGTGCCAGCAGCGTAGACGGGAGGGCTAGCACAGATACGCAGTATTTT CASSVDGRASTDTQYF
TRBD2 TRBJ2-6 TRBV6-1 - TGTGCCAGCAGTGGGAGGGAGGGAACTGGGGCCAACGTCCTGACTTTC CASSGREGTGANVLTF
TRBD2 TRBJ2-1 TRBV11-3 - TGTGCCAGCATCACCACTAGCGGGAGGAAATGGTTGAATGAGCAGTTCTTC CASITTSGRKWLNEQFF
- TRBJ1-3 TRBV2 - TGTGCCAGCAGTGAAGAGAGCTCTGGAAACACCATATATTTT CASSEESSGNTIYF
- TRBJ2-7 TRBV19 - TGTGCCAGTAGTATTTCTCTTAGCGCATACTACGAGCAGTACTTC CASSISLSAYYEQYF
- TRBJ1-1 TRBV27 - TGTGCCAGCAGTTTATCAGGGGGTGCCGCGAACACTGAAGCTTTCTTT CASSLSGGAANTEAFF
- TRBJ1-1 TRBV19 - TGTGCCAGTAGTAAACGAGGAACGGCTTTCTTT CASSKRGTAFF
TRBD1 TRBJ1-2 TRBV4-3 - TGCGCCAGCAGCCAACGACAGGGGGACTATGGCTACACCTTC CASSQRQGDYGYTF
- TRBJ1-2 TRBV21-1 - TGTGCCAGCAGCAAGGCGAAGACGGGACACGGACCGTCAGACTATGGCTACACCTTC CASSKAKTGHGPSDYGYTF
- TRBJ1-5 TRBV7-9 - TGTGCCAGCGCCCTAATGAGTCAGCCCCAGCATTTT CASALMSQPQHF